The sample holds many counts of the clone carrying this T cell receptor (beta chain). RNA transcripts gave rise to amplified TCR beta CDR3 regions. TCR CDR3 regions were first amplified by RT-PCR with HTBI primers. MiXCR, applied by TCRdb to the multiplex PCR reads, yields one record per CDR3 protein. This table holds 550,000 to 650,000 distinct CDR3 sequences, roughly 15% found once. The entry originates in a study of T cells in Graves' hyperthyroidism and ophthalmopathy. A lack of ophthalmopathy progression within 18 months defined stable Graves' hyperthyroidism. Together with thyroid ultrasound, orbital computed tomography, serum thyroxine and TRAb, clinical symptoms were used for diagnoses. The sequenced sample was blood. This TCR was recovered from a woman between 35 and 50 years old with Graves' hyperthyroidism.

The CDR3, as DNA: TGCAGTGCCACTGGGACGGGAATACCCTACGAGCAGTACTTC. This sequence encodes CSATGTGIPYEQYF. The chain links TRBV20-1 to TRBJ2-7; D is possibly TRBD1 or TRBD2 (5 bases each). The ends were cut back, 6 bases at V and 2 bases at J, with 17 bases in the middle. CDR1 and CDR2 (germline): DFQATT, SNEGSKA (reference sequence). The length of the CDR3 is 14 residues.